Following are 29 T cell receptor beta chains from one sample sequenced in a study of naive and memory T cell subsets. Reverse transcription of blood and skin TCR RNA was primed at alpha and beta constant regions. TCRdb re-analysed the 5' RACE reads in MiXCR, keeping a single row per CDR3 protein. This table holds about 25,000 distinct CDR3 sequences, around a quarter found once. Whole-blood samples were approximately 2.6 ml of peripheral blood from healthy adult volunteers. These receptors originate from a female donor in good health.

Judged by abundance, this clonotype is medium-sized. The V and J genes are TRBV5-1 and TRBJ1-2; D unresolved. This CDR3 is 14 amino acids long. Germline V CDR1 and CDR2: SGHRS, YFSETQ. Trimming shortened V by 0 bases and J by 8 bases, and 14 bases separated the two germline ends. CDR3 DNA sequence: TGCGCCAGCAGCTTGGATCCAGCGACGATAGGCTACACCTTC. It yields the protein CASSLDPATIGYTF.

The chain joins TRBV10-3 to TRBJ2-3; D uncertain. The CDR3 has 15 amino acids. The germline V gene has CDR1 ENHRY and CDR2 SYGVKD. V was cut by 2 bases and J by 2 bases, with 11 bases left in between. Here the CDR3 reads CAISEQLPNTDTQYF. The DNA of the CDR3 is TGTGCCATCAGTGAGCAGCTTCCTAACACAGATACGCAGTATTTT.

In this sample, this clonotype is medium-sized. The chain links TRBV18 to TRBJ1-3, with D hard to call. Germline V gene data show CDR1 as KGHSH and CDR2 as LQKENI. The CDR3 has 15 residues. Deletions cut 0 bases from V and 2 bases from J, with 8 bases between. CDR3 protein: CASSPPEQTGNTIYF. DNA of the CDR3: TGTGCCAGCTCACCACCAGAACAGACTGGAAACACCATATATTTT.

A few counts support this clonotype. The chain recombines TRBV20-1 with TRBJ1-1, with no clear D. The V gene lost 6 bases and the J gene lost 4 bases, with 18 bases spanning the gap. In germline, CDR1 is DFQATT, CDR2 SNEGSKA (reference sequence). The CDR3 spans 14 residues. The CDR3 loop is CSAMDRRGITEAFF. CDR3 sequence (DNA): TGCAGTGCCATGGACCGGCGTGGGATCACTGAAGCTTTCTTT.

V and J are TRBV6-1 and TRBJ1-2; D unresolved. Germline values: CDR1 MNHNS, CDR2 SASEGT. V lost 6 bases and J lost 3, with 2 bases in between. CDR3 length: 10 residues. Here the CDR3 reads CASRDYGYTF. DNA for the CDR3: TGTGCCAGCAGGGACTATGGCTACACCTTC.

The chain recombines TRBV6-6 with TRBJ1-2; no clear D. The CDR3 consists of 12 residues. Germline assignment: CDR1 MNHNY and CDR2 SVGAGI (reference sequence). The germline V and J ends were trimmed by 6 bases and 3 bases, with 8 bases remaining between them. CDR3 in amino acids: CASRDRDYGYTF. The CDR3 DNA is TGTGCCAGCAGGGATAGGGACTATGGCTACACCTTC.

V usage is TRBV20-1 and J usage is TRBJ2-1, with D perhaps matching TRBD2 (6 bases). Trimming cost V 8 bases and J 3 bases, with 14 bases left between them. This CDR3 region has 13 residues. Per the germline V gene, CDR1 is DFQATT and CDR2 is SNEGSKA (reference sequence). CDR3 in amino acids: CSYLEGLYNEQFF. DNA for the CDR3: TGCAGTTATCTGGAGGGGCTCTACAATGAGCAGTTCTTC.

CDR3 in amino acids: CASSPRTGVAKNIQYF. As DNA, the CDR3 is TGTGCCAGCAGTCCAAGGACAGGGGTAGCCAAAAACATTCAGTACTTC. The chain uses TRBV6-5 and TRBJ2-4; 9 bases fit TRBD1. J was trimmed by 0 bases and V by 5 bases; bases with no gene match: 5. CDR3 length equals 16 residues. Germline loops: CDR1 MNHEY, CDR2 SVGAGI.

The chain uses TRBV20-1 and TRBJ1-5, with TRBD1 as a possible D gene (6 bases). CDR1 and CDR2 from the germline V gene are DFQATT and SNEGSKA (reference sequence). Trimming shortened V by 6 bases and J by 1 base, and 10 bases separated the two germline ends. This CDR3 region has 13 residues. The CDR3 loop is CSASQGSNQPQHF. The CDR3 nucleotides are TGCAGTGCCAGCCAGGGGAGCAATCAGCCCCAGCATTTT.

This clonotype was seen only a few times. The rearrangement uses TRBV5-1 and TRBJ1-1; D is possibly TRBD1 (5 bases). The germline V gene encodes CDR1 SGHRS and CDR2 YFSETQ. CDR3 length: 16 amino acids. Trimming cost V 4 bases and J 2 bases, with 18 bases left between them. The CDR3 DNA reads as TGCGCCAGCAGCCCGTTAGGCCGGGGCGAAAACACTGAAGCTTTCTTT. Protein sequence: CASSPLGRGENTEAFF.

There are a few counts of this clonotype. This chain links TRBV20-1 with TRBJ2-1; 12 nucleotides match TRBD2. This CDR3 comprises 19 residues. In germline, CDR1 is DFQATT, CDR2 SNEGSKA (reference sequence). The ends lost 0 bases at V and 0 bases at J; junction bases unmatched: 9. The CDR3 spells CSARDVSSGRVLSYNEQFF. The CDR3 nucleotides are TGCAGTGCTAGAGATGTGTCTAGCGGGAGGGTCCTCTCCTACAATGAGCAGTTCTTC.

By share of the sample, this clonotype is medium-sized. The chain recombines TRBV18 with TRBJ2-7; perhaps TRBD2 as D (5 bases). Germline CDR1 KGHSH, CDR2 LQKENI. The CDR3 has 15 amino acids. The V and J ends lost 3 bases and 5 bases respectively, with 17 bases between them. The CDR3 is CASSPTGTKADEQYF. The CDR3 bases are TGTGCCAGCTCACCGACGGGAACGAAGGCGGACGAGCAGTACTTC.

This clonotype was seen many times. The V call is TRBV18, the J call TRBJ1-5, with a weak D call TRBD1 (5 bases). V was clipped by 3 bases and J by 7 bases, with 10 bases between them. The germline V gene has CDR1 KGHSH and CDR2 LQKENI. The CDR3 has 13 residues. The CDR3 DNA sequence: TGTGCCAGCTCACCCTGGGGGAGGCAGCCCCAGCATTTT. Translated, it gives CASSPWGRQPQHF.

This clonotype was seen many times. J is TRBJ2-7 and V is TRBV29-1; maybe TRBD2 (5 bases). This CDR3 comprises 13 residues. Per germline, CDR1 SQVTM and CDR2 ANQGSEA. Trimming took off 4 bases at V and 2 bases at J, with 12 bases between the two ends. CDR3 nucleotides: TGCAGCGTTGGTAGTAGCGTGCCCTACGAGCAGTACTTC. This codes for CSVGSSVPYEQYF.

The rearrangement uses TRBV20-1 and TRBJ2-2; D not certain. Germline CDR1 DFQATT, CDR2 SNEGSKA (reference sequence). The CDR3 contains 14 residues. Trimming stripped 3 bases from V and 0 bases from J, with 8 bases between. DNA of the CDR3: TGCAGTGCTAGTCAACCATCGAACACCGGGGAGCTGTTTTTT. Protein: CSASQPSNTGELFF.

The chain links TRBV19 to TRBJ2-5, with TRBD2 identical over 11 bases. V gave up 3 bases and J gave up 1 base; unmatched junction bases: 4. This CDR3 comprises 16 residues. The germline gives CDR1 LNHDA, CDR2 SQIVND (reference sequence). CDR3 protein: CASSMAGTSGQETQYF. The CDR3 DNA follows: TGTGCCAGTAGTATGGCCGGGACTAGCGGCCAAGAGACCCAGTACTTC.

V and J are TRBV10-2 and TRBJ1-1; D uncertain. CDR3 length equals 13 residues. Trimming took off 7 bases at V and 4 bases at J, with 13 bases between the two ends. Germline values: CDR1 WSHSY, CDR2 SAAADI. The CDR3 loop reads CASMDRWGTEAFF. The CDR3 nucleotides read TGCGCCAGCATGGACCGATGGGGCACTGAAGCTTTCTTT.

V gene TRBV9 combines with J gene TRBJ1-1; weak D call: TRBD1 (5 bases). Germline V gene data show CDR1 as SGDLS and CDR2 as YYNGEE. CDR3 length: 15 residues. The germline V and J ends were trimmed by 0 bases and 0 bases, with 9 bases remaining between them. DNA for the CDR3: TGTGCCAGCAGCGTAGGGGGCGCGGTGAACACTGAAGCTTTCTTT. Its translation: CASSVGGAVNTEAFF.

The V and J genes are TRBV20-1 and TRBJ2-1; the match to TRBD2 covers 9 bases. The CDR3 has 14 amino acids. Germline CDR1 and CDR2: DFQATT and SNEGSKA (reference sequence). The trim removed 6 bases at V and 4 bases at J, leaving 7 bases unmatched. The CDR3 loop is CSAKTSGLYNEQFF. For the CDR3, the DNA is TGCAGTGCAAAGACTAGCGGTCTTTACAATGAGCAGTTCTTC.

This clonotype was picked up a small number of times. This chain links TRBV6-5 with TRBJ2-5, with TRBD2 identical over 14 bases. Germline trimming cut 8 bases from V and 10 bases from J; bases unmatched to any gene: 9. The CDR3 runs to 14 residues. CDR1 is MNHEY, CDR2 SVGAGI, per germline. CDR3 bases: TGTGCCAGCGGACAGGGACTAGCGGGAGTCGACCAGTACTTC. It codes for CASGQGLAGVDQYF.

This clonotype was observed many times. The chain has TRBV6-5 and TRBJ1-1; D is uncertain. This CDR3 spans 12 amino acids. The V gene's germline CDR1 is MNHEY and CDR2 SVGAGI. The V and J ends lost 7 bases and 6 bases respectively, with 12 bases between them. In DNA form, the CDR3 reads TGTGCCAGCACCACCGTTGGGGCTGAAGCTTTCTTT. It encodes CASTTVGAEAFF.

The chain uses TRBV6-2 or TRBV6-3 and TRBJ1-5; D gene ambiguous. Germline V CDR1 and CDR2: MNHEY, SVGEGT. This CDR3 is 14 amino acids long. The germline V and J ends were trimmed by 8 bases and 0 bases, with 11 bases remaining between them. As DNA, the CDR3 is TGTGCCAGCGTGGGGAGAGATAGCAATCAGCCCCAGCATTTT. Its protein product is CASVGRDSNQPQHF.

This clonotype was observed many times. The genes are TRBV20-1 and TRBJ2-5; TRBD1 matches 8 bases. The CDR3 length is 15 residues. CDR1 and CDR2 (germline): DFQATT, SNEGSKA (reference sequence). V was pared by 2 bases and J by 1 base, with 6 bases of the junction left unmatched. The CDR3 protein is CSARRQGSSQETQYF. CDR3 nucleotides: TGCAGTGCTAGACGACAGGGGAGTAGCCAAGAGACCCAGTACTTC.

This clonotype has a count of ten or more. This rearrangement joins TRBV7-9 to TRBJ2-7; D gene unclear. Germline V gene sequence: CDR1 SEHNR, CDR2 FQNEAQ (reference sequence). V lost 5 bases to trimming and J lost 2 bases, with 10 bases between them. This CDR3 has 13 residues. As DNA, the CDR3 is TGTGCCAGCAGCGCCGGACGTACCTACGAGCAGTACTTC. It codes for CASSAGRTYEQYF.

The rearrangement links TRBV7-8 to TRBJ2-3; 7 bases are a match to TRBD2. Germline loops: CDR1 SGHVS, CDR2 FQNEAQ. With V trimmed by 3 bases and J by 5 bases, 5 bases remained unmatched. The CDR3 is 14 residues long. In nucleotides, the CDR3 is TGTGCCAGCAGCTTGACGCGGGGGATAGATACGCAGTATTTT. Its protein product is CASSLTRGIDTQYF.

This clonotype was seen ten or more times. The rearrangement uses TRBV20-1 and TRBJ1-5; D uncertain. CDR1 and CDR2 from the germline V gene are DFQATT and SNEGSKA (reference sequence). The CDR3 sequence is 14 residues long. V was shortened by 2 bases and J by 10 bases, with 18 bases between the two germline ends. CDR3 DNA sequence: TGCAGTGCTAGATCCGGTGAGGGTCTGGGACCCCAGCATTTT. Protein sequence: CSARSGEGLGPQHF.

J is TRBJ2-1 and V is TRBV7-8; the D is unclear. CDR1 SGHVS and CDR2 FQNEAQ come from the germline V gene. Trimming took off 0 bases at V and 6 bases at J, with 3 bases between the two ends. The CDR3 contains 12 residues. The CDR3: CASSLAINEQFF. In nucleotides, the CDR3 is TGTGCCAGCAGCTTAGCTATCAATGAGCAGTTCTTC.

The chain carries TRBV20-1 and TRBJ2-1, with 13 bases fitting TRBD2. The germline V gene encodes CDR1 DFQATT and CDR2 SNEGSKA (reference sequence). After removal of 3 bases from V and 7 bases from J, the junction contained 6 bases not matched to a gene. The CDR3 loop spans 15 amino acids. CDR3 region: CSASLTSGRGNEQFF. As DNA, the CDR3 is TGCAGTGCTAGTCTCACTAGCGGGAGGGGTAATGAGCAGTTCTTC.

This clonotype appeared many times. V and J are TRBV1 and TRBJ2-7; the table calls TRBD1, which could not be checked here. TRBV1 constitutes a pseudogene. CDR3 length: 15 amino acids. The CDR3 bases are TGCACCAGCAGCCAAGGTGTCGGGGGCCTCTACGAGCAGTACTTC. Its protein is CTSSQGVGGLYEQYF.